This is a list of T cell receptor beta chains from one sample in a study of T-cell memory formation after mild COVID-19. TCRdb re-called the 5' RACE reads with MiXCR, one entry per CDR3 protein. The data hold 300,000 to 400,000 distinct CDR3 sequences, with under 15% observed a single time. The sequencing input was PBMCs or a T cell subset sorted from them (not recorded which). The receptors derive from a man between 18 and 35 years old who had mild COVID-19 (a few samples of this study predate the infection). Cell type and time point are not known. CDR3s include the opening cysteine and the closing phenylalanine or tryptophan. The D gene is left open where the match is weak. The size field is filled for only some rows; it gives once, few, many or a size class.

v_gene,abundance,d_gene,j_gene,CDR3nt,CDR3aa
TRBV5-1,many,TRBD1,TRBJ2-5,TGCGCCAGCAGGGACAGACAGGGGGACCAAGAGACCCAGTACTTC,CASRDRQGDQETQYF
TRBV7-3,-,-,TRBJ1-2,TGTGCCAGCAGCTTAGACGGTGGTGCCTATGGCTACACCTTC,CASSLDGGAYGYTF
TRBV7-2,-,-,TRBJ1-5,TGTGCCAGCGTACGATACGGGCCCCAGCATTTT,CASVRYGPQHF
TRBV6-2/TRBV6-3,-,-,TRBJ2-3,TGTGCCAGCAGTTCCCTGGCACTGGATACGCAGTATTTT,CASSSLALDTQYF
TRBV9,few,TRBD1,TRBJ1-2,TGTGCCAGCAGCGTAGCTACAGGGGACAACTATGGCTACACCTTC,CASSVATGDNYGYTF
TRBV10-3,-,-,TRBJ2-5,TGTGCCATCAGTGAAAGGAAGGAAGAGACCCAGTACTTC,CAISERKEETQYF
TRBV7-3,-,-,TRBJ2-6,TGTGCCAGCAGCTTAACGCCCCGGTTGGCCAACGTCCTGACTTTC,CASSLTPRLANVLTF
TRBV7-3,few,TRBD2,TRBJ2-2,TGTGCCAGCAGCTTAACTGCGGGGGGCACCGGGGAGCTGTTTTTT,CASSLTAGGTGELFF
TRBV5-1,-,-,TRBJ2-3,TGCGCCAGCAGCCAGGTGGACCGGGAGCCCGATACGCAGTATTTT,CASSQVDREPDTQYF
TRBV10-3,-,-,TRBJ2-1,TGTGCCATCAGCCAGACACAGGGCGCTGAGCAGTTCTTC,CAISQTQGAEQFF
TRBV7-9,-,-,TRBJ1-5,TGTGCCAGCAGCGCCCTCGGGGGGGTCACTCAGCCCCAGCATTTT,CASSALGGVTQPQHF
TRBV4-1,-,-,TRBJ2-2,TGCGCCAGCAGCCATGGCAGGAGTTACACCGGGGAGCTGTTTTTT,CASSHGRSYTGELFF
TRBV19,-,-,TRBJ1-2,TGTGCCAGCGGACATCAGAGGAACTATGGCTACACCTTC,CASGHQRNYGYTF
TRBV6-1,few,-,TRBJ1-1,TGTGCCAGCAGTGAACAGGGTTATTGGGTTTCCACTGAAGCTTTCTTT,CASSEQGYWVSTEAFF
TRBV7-2,-,-,TRBJ2-3,TGTGCCAGCAGCTTATTAGCGGCCACTAGCACAGATACGCAGTATTTT,CASSLLAATSTDTQYF
TRBV11-2,many,TRBD2,TRBJ2-1,TGTGCCAGCAGGCGGACTAGCGGGGGTTACAATGAGCAGTTCTTC,CASRRTSGGYNEQFF
TRBV29-1,-,-,TRBJ1-5,TGCAGCGCTGTATTCCTGGGGACGCAGCATTTT,CSAVFLGTQHF
TRBV4-1,few,-,TRBJ1-3,TGCGCCAGCAGCCAATCCCTTCGGGGGCGCGGGGGAAACACCATATATTTT,CASSQSLRGRGGNTIYF
TRBV7-9,many,-,TRBJ2-3,TGTGCCAGCAGCTTACGGGGGGCGGGATCAGATACGCAGTATTTT,CASSLRGAGSDTQYF
TRBV25-1,-,TRBD1,TRBJ2-5,TGTGCCAGCAGTGGCCGGACGACAGGGCTAGGAGAGACCCAGTACTTC,CASSGRTTGLGETQYF
TRBV7-8,-,TRBD1,TRBJ1-1,TGTGCCAGCAGCTTAGAGGCTAAGGGGGCAGAAGCTTTCTTT,CASSLEAKGAEAFF
TRBV6-6,-,-,TRBJ1-2,TGTGCCAGCAGCCCAGGTTTGTTGGATGGCTACACCTTC,CASSPGLLDGYTF
TRBV5-1,many,TRBD2,TRBJ2-3,TGCGCCAGCAGCTTGGTTCCAGCGGGGGGGACAGATACGCAGTATTTT,CASSLVPAGGTDTQYF
TRBV7-3,-,TRBD2,TRBJ2-3,TGTGCCAGCAGCGCCGGGACTAGCGGGGTGAGGAGGCAGTATTTT,CASSAGTSGVRRQYF
TRBV7-2,few,-,TRBJ2-3,TGTGCCAGCCGGGGGTTTGCCGATACGCAGTATTTT,CASRGFADTQYF
TRBV9,few,-,TRBJ2-1,TGTGCCAGCGCCATGGGGTCTAAACAGAGAGCGATTCCTGAGCAGTTCTTC,CASAMGSKQRAIPEQFF
TRBV7-3,few,-,TRBJ2-5,TGTGCCAGCAGCTTAAGGCAGCGAGAGACCCAGTACTTC,CASSLRQRETQYF
TRBV21-1,few,-,TRBJ2-1,TGTGCCAGCAGCTCGCACCCCTCGATAGGTGAGCAGTTCTTC,CASSSHPSIGEQFF
TRBV12-3/TRBV12-4,-,-,TRBJ1-1,TGTGCCAGCAGTTGGGGGGCTGAAGCTTTCTTT,CASSWGAEAFF
TRBV7-9,few,TRBD1,TRBJ2-3,TGTGCCAGCAGCCCCCGGACAGGGGCCCTTAAGGATACGCAGTATTTT,CASSPRTGALKDTQYF
TRBV7-2,-,-,TRBJ1-4,TGTGCCAGCAGCTTAGTTGCCGAAAAACTGTTTTTT,CASSLVAEKLFF
TRBV4-2,-,-,TRBJ1-4,TGTGCCAGCAGCCAAGCTTCCCCACAGATATGGACGGGAAAAAAACTGTTTTTT,CASSQASPQIWTGKKLFF
TRBV24-1,-,-,TRBJ2-5,TGTGCCACCAGTGACCCCTCCAGGGCGGAGACCCAGTACTTC,CATSDPSRAETQYF
TRBV19,many,-,TRBJ2-2,TGTGCCAGTAAGGCAGGCGCGAACACCGGGGAGCTGTTTTTT,CASKAGANTGELFF
TRBV7-2,many,TRBD2,TRBJ2-3,TGTGCCAGCAGCTTTACCCCCAGGACTAGCGGGGGGCCCAGCACAGATACGCAGTATTTT,CASSFTPRTSGGPSTDTQYF